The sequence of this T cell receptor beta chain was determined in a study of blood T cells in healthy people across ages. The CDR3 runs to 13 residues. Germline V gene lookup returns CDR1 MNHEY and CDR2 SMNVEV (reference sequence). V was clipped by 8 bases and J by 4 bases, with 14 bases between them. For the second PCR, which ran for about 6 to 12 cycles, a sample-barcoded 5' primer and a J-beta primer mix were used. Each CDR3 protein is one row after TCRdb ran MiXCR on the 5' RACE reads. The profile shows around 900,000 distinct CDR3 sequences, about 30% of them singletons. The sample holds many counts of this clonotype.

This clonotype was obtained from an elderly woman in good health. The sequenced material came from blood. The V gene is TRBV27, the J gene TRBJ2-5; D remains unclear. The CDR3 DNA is TGTGCCAGCGGTCCCTTGGGTCGAGAGACCCAGTACTTC. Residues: CASGPLGRETQYF.